Following are 7 T cell receptor beta chains from one sample sequenced in a study of T-cell reconstitution after alpha-beta-depleted transplantation in children. TCRbeta library preparation incorporated unique molecular identifiers. TCRdb re-called the PCR reads through MiXCR, storing one row per CDR3 protein. The sample lists 500,000 or so distinct CDR3 sequences; more than 9.5% were seen once. Specimen: PBMCs, mostly from graft donor cells, collected 180 days after TCRalphabeta/CD19-depleted stem cell transplant. The receptors originated from a female patient younger than 10 who had a stem cell transplant for aplastic anemia, so the T cells may come from the graft donor.

This clonotype has only a few counts. The chain links TRBV4-2 to TRBJ2-7, with D unresolved. CDR3 size: 16 residues. V shed 0 bases and J shed 1 base, with 13 bases lying between them. CDR1 LGHNA and CDR2 YNFKEQ come from the germline V gene. CDR3 DNA: TGTGCCAGCAGCCAAGATTTGGGCGGCGGATCCTACGAGCAGTACTTC. Protein product: CASSQDLGGGSYEQYF.

The chain links TRBV7-2 to TRBJ2-5; 7 bases match TRBD2. V lost 2 bases and J lost 4; bases outside the gene matches: 4. CDR1 is SGHTA and CDR2 is FQGNSA in the germline V gene. This CDR3 has 14 amino acids. The CDR3 loop is CASSLRGTTETQYF. The CDR3 nucleotides read TGTGCCAGCAGCTTAAGAGGGACTACAGAGACCCAGTACTTC.

Many counts were recorded for this clonotype. The chain joins TRBV24-1 to TRBJ2-1, with 8 bases aligning to TRBD2. This CDR3 spans 13 amino acids. The germline V gene encodes CDR1 KGHDR and CDR2 SFDVKD. The ends lost 1 base at V and 13 bases at J; junction bases unmatched: 5. The CDR3 DNA reads TGTGCCACCAGTGATTTCAAGCGGGAGCCCCAGTTCTTC. Encoded protein: CATSDFKREPQFF.

This clonotype was detected ten times or more. The chain carries TRBV7-2 and TRBJ2-3; 7 nucleotides align to TRBD2. This CDR3 has 15 amino acids. After removal of 4 bases from V and 1 base from J, the junction contained 5 bases not matched to a gene. CDR1 is SGHTA and CDR2 is FQGNSA in the germline V gene. CDR3: CASSSQRGRTDTQYF. The DNA for the CDR3 is TGTGCCAGCAGCTCCCAGCGGGGCCGCACAGATACGCAGTATTTT.

The chain recombines TRBV12-3 or TRBV12-4 with TRBJ2-7; D possibly matches TRBD1 or TRBD2 (5 bases each). The CDR3 loop spans 14 amino acids. Trimming took 8 bases from V and 4 from J, leaving 18 bases between them. The DNA for the CDR3 is TGTGCCAGCGGGCCGGGGCCGCTACCTTACGAGCAGTACGTC. As protein: CASGPGPLPYEQYV.

For this clonotype: Its ends do not fully match the called genes, so a read error is possible. V is TRBV29-1 and J is TRBJ2-1; tentative D call: TRBD2 (5 bases). CDR3 length equals 14 residues. Looked up from germline, CDR1 is SQVTM and CDR2 is ANQGSEA. As DNA, the CDR3 is TGCAGCGTTTCGTCTTCCGGGATCTACAATGAGGAGTTCTTC. As protein: CSVSSSGIYNEEFF.

The chain carries TRBV6-2 or TRBV6-3 and TRBJ2-5; TRBD2 aligns across 11 bases. The CDR3 covers 15 residues. The germline V gene has CDR1 MNHEY and CDR2 SVGEGT. Trimming removed 6 bases from V and 5 bases from J; junction bases left unmatched: 8. For the CDR3, the DNA is TGTGCCAGCAGGATAACTAGCGGGAGTAGTGAGACCCAGTACTTC. Its translation: CASRITSGSSETQYF.